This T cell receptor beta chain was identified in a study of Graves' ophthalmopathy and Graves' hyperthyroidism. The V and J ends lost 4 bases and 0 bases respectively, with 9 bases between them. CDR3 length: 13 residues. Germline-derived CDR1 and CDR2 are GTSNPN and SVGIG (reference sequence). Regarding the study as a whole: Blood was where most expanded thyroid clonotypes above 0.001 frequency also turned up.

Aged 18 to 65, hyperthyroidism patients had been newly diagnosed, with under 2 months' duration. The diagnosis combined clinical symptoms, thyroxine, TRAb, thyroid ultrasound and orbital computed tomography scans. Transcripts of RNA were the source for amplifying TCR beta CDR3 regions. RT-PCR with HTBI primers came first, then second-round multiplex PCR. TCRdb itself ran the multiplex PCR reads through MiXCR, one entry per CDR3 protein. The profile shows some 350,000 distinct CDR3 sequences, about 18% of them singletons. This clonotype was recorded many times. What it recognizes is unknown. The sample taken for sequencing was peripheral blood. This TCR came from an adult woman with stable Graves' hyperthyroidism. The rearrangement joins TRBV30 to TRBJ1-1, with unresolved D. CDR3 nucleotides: TGTGCCTGGAACCCACAAGTGAACACTGAAGCTTTCTTT. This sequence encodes CAWNPQVNTEAFF.